The T cell receptor (beta chain) described here comes from a study of T cell responses to AZD1222 COVID-19 vaccine. Study outcomes and limitations: Baseline seropositivity characterized only a handful of AZD1222 recipients. Spike-specific TCR breadth and depth were elevated following two AZD1222 doses. Spike was spanned by vaccine-associated CD4 TCRs, which were dominant at 160-218 and 743-854. The study sampled repertoires only after the peak T cell response.

V was shortened by 2 bases and J by 11 bases, with 13 bases between the two germline ends. Per germline, CDR1 GTSNPN and CDR2 SVGIG (reference sequence). The CDR3 consists of 12 residues. Notes on this clone: Antigen: not known.

Only in-frame clones appear in the TCRdb table, and some are missing; sequencing was by immunoSEQ multiplex PCR. This sample has about 170,000 clones, with more than 80% found just once. Sequencing was performed on peripheral blood, taken 28 days after the second dose of the MenACWY control vaccine. V gene TRBV30 combines with J gene TRBJ1-5; D is unresolved. This receptor was taken from an adult who received the MenACWY meningococcal vaccine as a control. The CDR3: CAWSLVGEAQHF. The CDR3 DNA reads as TGTGCCTGGAGTTTAGTCGGGGAAGCCCAGCATTTT.